This T cell receptor beta chain was found in a study of blood T cell repertoires in COVID-19. Researchers sorted participants into cohorts using their self-reported clinical history. Recovery among Cohort 3 donors was established by two negative PCRs, clearance, or symptom resolution. Sequencing was performed with immunoSEQ multiplex PCR; in TCRdb, only in-frame clones are kept and a portion is missing. The data show over 350,000 clones, 88% seen once. The germline V and J ends were trimmed by 6 bases and 2 bases, with 17 bases remaining between them. Germline CDR1 reads SGHRS; CDR2 reads YFSETQ. The CDR3 length is 15 residues.

The rearrangement links TRBV5-1 to TRBJ2-5; D possibly corresponds to TRBD1 (6 bases). This TCR was recovered from a woman younger than 35 who had recovered from COVID-19. The sample comprised PBMCs or T cells enriched from blood (not recorded which). CDR3 loop: CASKSIPGDQETQYF. The CDR3 DNA sequence: TGCGCCAGCAAAAGTATCCCAGGGGATCAAGAGACCCAGTACTTC.